The 17 T cell receptor beta chains below all came from one sample that was sequenced in a study of CD8 T cells in Susac syndrome. The authors reverse transcribed 0.5 to 1 ug RNA with random hexamers. TCRdb re-called the immunoSEQ multiplex PCR reads through MiXCR, storing one row per CDR3 protein. The data contain approximately 120,000 distinct CDR3 sequences, 92% of them singletons. Sequenced material: CD8+ T cells from PBMCs. All receptors come from a human donor in good health.

The gene calls are TRBV6-5 and TRBJ2-7; D is possibly TRBD1 (5 bases). Germline V gives CDR1 MNHEY, CDR2 SVGAGI. The CDR3 runs to 12 residues. Trimming removed 11 bases at V and 0 bases at J, with 11 bases between. The CDR3 reads CAAAGPSYEQYF. As DNA, the CDR3 is TGTGCCGCAGCAGGGCCCTCCTACGAGCAGTACTTC.

V and J are TRBV30 and TRBJ2-4; no clear D gene. CDR3 length: 15 residues. CDR1 is GTSNPN and CDR2 is SVGIG in the germline V gene (reference sequence). The V end was cut by 1 base, the J end by 1 base, with 11 bases between. CDR3 in DNA: TGTGCCTGGAGTGATTATAATCCTGCCAAAAACATTCAGTACTTC. Protein: CAWSDYNPAKNIQYF.

This clonotype was detected a few times. The chain employs TRBV2 and TRBJ2-5; TRBD1 agrees at 7 bases. The CDR3 contains 12 residues. V was clipped by 8 bases and J by 2 bases; unmatched bases: 2. The germline V gene has CDR1 SNHLY and CDR2 FYNNEI. The CDR3 DNA follows: TGTGCCAGCCGGACAGGACAAGAGACCCAGTACTTC. It specifies CASRTGQETQYF.

The V call is TRBV20-1, the J call TRBJ1-1; TRBD1 aligns across 7 bases. The V segment lost 1 base and the J segment 1 base; nucleotides outside the gene matches: 6. This CDR3 contains 15 residues. Germline V gene lookup returns CDR1 DFQATT and CDR2 SNEGSKA (reference sequence). The CDR3 nucleotides are TGCAGTGCTAGAGTTATCGCAGGGGGGAACACTGAAGCTTTCTTT. As protein: CSARVIAGGNTEAFF.

This chain connects TRBV5-1 to TRBJ1-1; D uncertain. Trimming removed 5 bases at V and 0 bases at J, with 11 bases between. Germline V gives CDR1 SGHRS, CDR2 YFSETQ. The CDR3 spans 14 residues. The CDR3 loop reads CASSYDGLNTEAFF. The CDR3, as DNA: TGCGCCAGCAGTTATGACGGGCTGAACACTGAAGCTTTCTTT.

CDR3 amino acids: CASSQMATEAFF. CDR3 DNA sequence: TGTGCCAGCAGTCAGATGGCCACTGAAGCTTTCTTT. The V gene is TRBV7-2, the J gene TRBJ1-1, with D hard to call. The CDR3 is 12 amino acids. The germline V and J ends were trimmed by 6 bases and 4 bases, with 9 bases remaining between them. Germline V lookup: CDR1 SGHTA, CDR2 FQGNSA. The full variable domain, its missing parts supplied by reference TRBV7-2 and TRBJ1-1, is GAGVSQSPSNKVTEKGKDVELRCDPISGHTALYWYRQSLGQGLEFLIYFQGNSAPDKSGLPSDRFSAERTGGSVSTLTIQRTQQEDSAVYLCASSQMATEAFFGQGTRLTVV.

The chain has TRBV14 and TRBJ2-7; D call uncertain. CDR1 is SGHDN, CDR2 FVKESK, per germline. This CDR3 comprises 16 residues. V lost 2 bases, J lost 6 bases, and 20 bases lay in between. The CDR3 bases are TGTGCCAGCAGCCAAAGCACTCTGCGCCGGCTGGGCGAGCAGTACTTC. Amino acid sequence: CASSQSTLRRLGEQYF.

This chain links TRBV19 with TRBJ1-1; D ambiguous. There are 16 residues in the CDR3. V was pared by 0 bases and J by 9 bases, with 20 bases between. CDR1 LNHDA and CDR2 SQIVND come from the germline V gene (reference sequence). The CDR3 DNA is TGTGCCAGTAGTATAGACGCCCCGGACGGGGATCGTAAAGCTTTCTTT. Translating it yields CASSIDAPDGDRKAFF.

The chain links TRBV30 to TRBJ2-3, with 14 positions matching TRBD2. The length of the CDR3 is 18 residues. In germline, CDR1 is GTSNPN, CDR2 SVGIG (reference sequence). Trimming at V came to 1 base and at J to 6 bases, leaving 12 bases not matched to a gene. This chain's CDR3 is CAWSGVRLAGGPGDTQYF. The CDR3 nucleotides are TGTGCCTGGAGTGGGGTGAGACTAGCGGGAGGGCCCGGGGATACGCAGTATTTT.

This rearrangement joins TRBV5-4 to TRBJ2-7; D unresolved. This CDR3 is 15 amino acids long. Germline V gene data show CDR1 as SGHNT and CDR2 as YYREEE (reference sequence). V was cut by 3 bases and J by 2 bases, with 15 bases left in between. As DNA, the CDR3 is TGTGCCAGCAGCTCCGCCGACCTAAATCCCTACGAGCAGTACTTC. Its translation: CASSSADLNPYEQYF.

This clonotype has just one count. The rearrangement joins TRBV19 to TRBJ2-1; perhaps TRBD2 as D (6 bases). Germline CDR1 reads LNHDA; CDR2 reads SQIVND (reference sequence). This CDR3 is 16 amino acids long. Trimming took 3 bases from V and 0 from J, leaving 12 bases between them. CDR3 in amino acids: CASSIPRGVSYNEQFF. The DNA of the CDR3 is TGTGCCAGTAGTATTCCCCGCGGGGTCTCCTACAATGAGCAGTTCTTC.

The CDR3 is CSGTGGANYGYTF. In DNA form, the CDR3 reads TGCAGCGGGACAGGGGGAGCTAACTATGGCTACACCTTC. This chain uses TRBV29-1 with TRBJ1-2; TRBD1 matches at 10 bases. Germline V gives CDR1 SQVTM, CDR2 ANQGSEA. The J segment lost 0 bases and the V segment lost 7 bases, leaving 2 bases of the junction unmatched. CDR3 length equals 13 residues.

This clonotype was seen a few times. The chain is built from TRBV2 and TRBJ2-7; 8 bases are shared with TRBD1. The CDR3 totals 12 residues. The germline V gene encodes CDR1 SNHLY and CDR2 FYNNEI. The CDR3 here is CARQGLGYEQYF. The DNA of the CDR3 is TGTGCAAGACAGGGGCTGGGCTACGAGCAGTACTTC.

This rearrangement joins TRBV13 to TRBJ2-1; weak D call: TRBD1 (5 bases). V was clipped by 7 bases and J by 9 bases, with 16 bases between them. The CDR3 has 13 residues. Per germline, CDR1 PRHDT and CDR2 FYEKMQ (reference sequence). The CDR3 coding sequence is TGTGCCAGCATCAGCTGGGGCGGTAGTGAGCAGTTCTTC. Amino acids: CASISWGGSEQFF.

The chain links TRBV29-1 to TRBJ2-1; D unresolved. The CDR3 totals 15 residues. Trimming took 1 base from V and 1 from J, leaving 11 bases between them. Per the germline V gene, CDR1 is SQVTM and CDR2 is ANQGSEA. CDR3 region: CSVEASGWSYNEQFF. The CDR3 region has the DNA TGCAGCGTTGAAGCGAGTGGTTGGTCCTACAATGAGCAGTTCTTC.

This chain links TRBV2 with TRBJ2-7, with no clear D. The length of the CDR3 is 12 residues. Germline V gene data show CDR1 as SNHLY and CDR2 as FYNNEI. Trimming stripped 0 bases from V and 7 bases from J, with 7 bases between. CDR3 loop: CASSEAHKEQYF. CDR3 DNA sequence: TGTGCCAGCAGTGAAGCGCATAAGGAGCAGTACTTC.

The chain couples TRBV7-8 to TRBJ2-3; 12 nucleotides align to TRBD2. V dropped 6 bases and J dropped 4; count of bases not matched to a gene: 5. Per the germline V gene, CDR1 is SGHVS and CDR2 is FQNEAQ. CDR3 size: 15 residues. The CDR3 region is CASRASGRAPDTQYF. The CDR3 region has the DNA TGTGCCAGCAGGGCTAGCGGGAGGGCCCCAGATACGCAGTATTTT. The variable domain in full, with the rest retrieved from reference TRBV7-8 and TRBJ2-3, is GAGVSQSPRYKVAKRGQDVALRCDPISGHVSLFWYQQALGQGPEFLTYFQNEAQLDKSGLPSDRFFAERPEGSVSTLKIQRTQQEDSAVYLCASRASGRAPDTQYFGPGTRLTVL.